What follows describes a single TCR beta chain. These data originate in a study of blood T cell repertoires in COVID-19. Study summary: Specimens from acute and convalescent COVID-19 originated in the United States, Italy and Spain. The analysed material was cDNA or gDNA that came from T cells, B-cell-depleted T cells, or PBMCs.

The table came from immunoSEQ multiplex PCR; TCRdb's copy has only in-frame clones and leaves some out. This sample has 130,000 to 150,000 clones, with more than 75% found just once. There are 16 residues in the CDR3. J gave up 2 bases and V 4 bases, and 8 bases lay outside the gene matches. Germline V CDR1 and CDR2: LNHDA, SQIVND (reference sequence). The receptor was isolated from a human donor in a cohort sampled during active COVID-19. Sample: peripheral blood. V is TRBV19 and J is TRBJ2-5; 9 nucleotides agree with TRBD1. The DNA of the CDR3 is TGTGCCAGTAGTACGACAGGGGGAATGCGGCAAGAGACCCAGTACTTC. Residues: CASSTTGGMRQETQYF.